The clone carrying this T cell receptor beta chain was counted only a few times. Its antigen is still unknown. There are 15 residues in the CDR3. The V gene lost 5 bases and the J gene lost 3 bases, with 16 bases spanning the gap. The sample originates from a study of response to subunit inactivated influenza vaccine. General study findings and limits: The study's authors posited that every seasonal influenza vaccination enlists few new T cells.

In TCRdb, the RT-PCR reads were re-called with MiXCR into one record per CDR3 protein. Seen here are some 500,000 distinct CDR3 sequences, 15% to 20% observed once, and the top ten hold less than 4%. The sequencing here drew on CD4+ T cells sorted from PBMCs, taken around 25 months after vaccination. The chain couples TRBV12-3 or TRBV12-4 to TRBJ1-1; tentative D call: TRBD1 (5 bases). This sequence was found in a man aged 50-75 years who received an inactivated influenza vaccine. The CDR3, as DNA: TGTGCCAGCAGTCCAAGAATATTGGGGGACACTGAAGCTTTCTTT. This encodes CASSPRILGDTEAFF.